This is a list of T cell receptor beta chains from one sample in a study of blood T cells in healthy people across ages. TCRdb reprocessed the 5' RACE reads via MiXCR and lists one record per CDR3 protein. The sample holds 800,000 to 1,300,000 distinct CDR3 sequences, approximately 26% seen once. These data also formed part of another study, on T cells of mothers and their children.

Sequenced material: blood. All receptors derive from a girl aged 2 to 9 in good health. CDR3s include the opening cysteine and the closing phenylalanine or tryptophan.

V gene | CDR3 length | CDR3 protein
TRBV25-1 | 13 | CASTGGQGNEQFF
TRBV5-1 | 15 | CASSLNSGNTGELFF
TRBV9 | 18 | CASSARRDRGFSGNTIYF
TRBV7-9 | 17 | CASSLQQGARSGEKLFF
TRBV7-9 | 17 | CASSQPPGQGITDTQYF
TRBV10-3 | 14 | CAIGTSGGVNEQFF
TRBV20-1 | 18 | CSAGGLAGAPSSYNEQFF
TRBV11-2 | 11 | CATKEAHEQYF
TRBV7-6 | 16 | CASSQNLLTGDEKLFF
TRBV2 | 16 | CASSEAMRSTNEKLFF
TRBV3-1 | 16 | CASSQDLRGREETQYF